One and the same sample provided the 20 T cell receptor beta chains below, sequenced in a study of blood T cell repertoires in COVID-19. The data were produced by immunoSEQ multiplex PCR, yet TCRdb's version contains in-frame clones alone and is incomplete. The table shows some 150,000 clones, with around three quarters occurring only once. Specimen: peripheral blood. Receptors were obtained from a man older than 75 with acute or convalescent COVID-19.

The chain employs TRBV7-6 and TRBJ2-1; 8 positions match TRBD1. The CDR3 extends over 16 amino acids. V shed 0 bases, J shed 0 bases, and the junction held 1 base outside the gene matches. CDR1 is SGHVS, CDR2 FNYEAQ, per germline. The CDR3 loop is CASSLAQGVSYNEQFF. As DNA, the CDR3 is TGTGCCAGCAGCTTAGCACAGGGGGTCTCCTACAATGAGCAGTTCTTC.

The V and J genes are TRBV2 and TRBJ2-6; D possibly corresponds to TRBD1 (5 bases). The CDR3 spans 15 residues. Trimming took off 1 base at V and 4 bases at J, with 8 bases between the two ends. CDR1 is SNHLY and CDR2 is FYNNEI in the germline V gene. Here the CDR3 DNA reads TGTGCCAGCAGTGAAGGGACAAGGGGGGCCAACGTCCTGACTTTC. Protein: CASSEGTRGANVLTF.

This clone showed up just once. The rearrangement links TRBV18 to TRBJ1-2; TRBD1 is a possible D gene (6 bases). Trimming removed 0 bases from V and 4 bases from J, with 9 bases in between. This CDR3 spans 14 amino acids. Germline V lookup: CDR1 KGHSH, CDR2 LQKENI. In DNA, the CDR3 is TGTGCCAGCTCACCACCGACAGGTAGCTATGGCTACACCTTC. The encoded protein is CASSPPTGSYGYTF. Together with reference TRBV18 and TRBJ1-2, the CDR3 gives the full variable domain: NAGVMQNPRHLVRRRGQEARLRCSPMKGHSHVYWYRQLPEEGLKFMVYLQKENIIDESGMPKERFSAEFPKEGPSILRIQQVVRGDSAAYFCASSPPTGSYGYTFGSGTRLTVV.

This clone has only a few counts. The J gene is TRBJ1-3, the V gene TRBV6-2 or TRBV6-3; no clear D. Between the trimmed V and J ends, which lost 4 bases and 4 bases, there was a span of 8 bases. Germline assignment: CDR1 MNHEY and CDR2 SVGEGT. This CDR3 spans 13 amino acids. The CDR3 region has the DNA TGTGCCAGCAGTTCCGGGAGGGGAAACACCATATATTTT. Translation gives CASSSGRGNTIYF.

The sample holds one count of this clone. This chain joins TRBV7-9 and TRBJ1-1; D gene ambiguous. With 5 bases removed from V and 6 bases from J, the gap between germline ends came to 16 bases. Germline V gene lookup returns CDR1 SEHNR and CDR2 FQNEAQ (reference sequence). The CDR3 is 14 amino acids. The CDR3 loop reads CASSRREAVAEAFF. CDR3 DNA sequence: TGTGCCAGCAGCCGCCGGGAGGCAGTCGCTGAAGCTTTCTTT.

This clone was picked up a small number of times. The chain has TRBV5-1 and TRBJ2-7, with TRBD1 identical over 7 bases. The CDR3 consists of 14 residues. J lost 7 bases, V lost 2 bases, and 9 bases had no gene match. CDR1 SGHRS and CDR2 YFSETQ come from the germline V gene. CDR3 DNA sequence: TGCGCCAGCAGCTTCCGGGACAGCTCGGGAGAGCAGTACTTC. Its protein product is CASSFRDSSGEQYF. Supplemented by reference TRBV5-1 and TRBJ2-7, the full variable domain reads KAGVTQTPRYLIKTRGQQVTLSCSPISGHRSVSWYQQTPGQGLQFLFEYFSETQRNKGNFPGRFSGRQFSNSRSEMNVSTLELGDSALYLCASSFRDSSGEQYFGPGTRLTVT.

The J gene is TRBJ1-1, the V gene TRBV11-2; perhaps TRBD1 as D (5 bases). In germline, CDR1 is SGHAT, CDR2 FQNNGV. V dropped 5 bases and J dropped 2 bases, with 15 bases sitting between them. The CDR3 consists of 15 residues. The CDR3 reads CASSRFKTENTEAFF. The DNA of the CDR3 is TGTGCCAGCAGCCGATTCAAGACAGAAAACACTGAAGCTTTCTTT.

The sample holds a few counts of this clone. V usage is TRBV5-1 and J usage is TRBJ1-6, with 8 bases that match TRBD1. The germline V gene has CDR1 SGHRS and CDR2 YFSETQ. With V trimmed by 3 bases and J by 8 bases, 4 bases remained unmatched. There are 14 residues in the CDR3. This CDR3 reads CASSSMTGDSPLHF. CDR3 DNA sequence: TGCGCCAGCAGCTCAATGACAGGGGATTCACCCCTCCACTTT. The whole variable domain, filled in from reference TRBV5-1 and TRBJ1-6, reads KAGVTQTPRYLIKTRGQQVTLSCSPISGHRSVSWYQQTPGQGLQFLFEYFSETQRNKGNFPGRFSGRQFSNSRSEMNVSTLELGDSALYLCASSSMTGDSPLHFGNGTRLTVT.

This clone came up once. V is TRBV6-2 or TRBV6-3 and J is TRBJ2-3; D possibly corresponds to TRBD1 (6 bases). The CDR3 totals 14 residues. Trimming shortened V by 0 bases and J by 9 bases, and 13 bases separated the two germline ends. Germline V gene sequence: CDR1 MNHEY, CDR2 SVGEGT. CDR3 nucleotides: TGTGCCAGCAGTTACTCGCCCGGTAGGGGGACGCAGTATTTT. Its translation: CASSYSPGRGTQYF.

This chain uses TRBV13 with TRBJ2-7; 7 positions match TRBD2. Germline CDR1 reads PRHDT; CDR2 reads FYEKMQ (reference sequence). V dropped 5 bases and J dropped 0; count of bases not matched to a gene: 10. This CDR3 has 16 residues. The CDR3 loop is CASSPVAGPSSYEQYF. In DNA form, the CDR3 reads TGTGCCAGCAGCCCGGTAGCGGGCCCTTCCTCCTACGAGCAGTACTTC.

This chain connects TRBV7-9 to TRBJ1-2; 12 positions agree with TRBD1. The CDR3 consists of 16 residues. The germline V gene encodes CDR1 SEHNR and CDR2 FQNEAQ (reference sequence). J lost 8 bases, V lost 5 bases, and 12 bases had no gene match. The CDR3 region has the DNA TGTGCCAGCAGCCCCGGGACAGGGGGCGCGGAAGGCGGCTACACCTTC. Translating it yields CASSPGTGGAEGGYTF.

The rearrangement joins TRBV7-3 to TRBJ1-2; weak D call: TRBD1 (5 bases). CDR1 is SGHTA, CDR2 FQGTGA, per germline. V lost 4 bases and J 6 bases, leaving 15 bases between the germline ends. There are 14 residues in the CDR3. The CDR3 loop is CASSSRPTGDGYTF. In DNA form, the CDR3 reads TGTGCCAGCAGCTCCCGCCCGACGGGGGATGGCTACACCTTC.

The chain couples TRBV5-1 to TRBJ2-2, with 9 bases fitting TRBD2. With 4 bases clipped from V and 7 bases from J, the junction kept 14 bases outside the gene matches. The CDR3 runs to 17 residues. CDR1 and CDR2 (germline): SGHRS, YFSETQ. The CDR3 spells CASSRRGRTSAVGELFF. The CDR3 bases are TGCGCCAGCAGCCGCAGAGGGAGGACTAGCGCGGTCGGGGAGCTGTTTTTT.

CDR3 nucleotides: TGTGCCAGCAGCTTGTTAGTTTTCGGGACCCAGTACTTC. Translated, it gives CASSLLVFGTQYF. The J gene is TRBJ2-5, the V gene TRBV7-2; D is unresolved. Per the germline V gene, CDR1 is SGHTA and CDR2 is FQGNSA. The length of the CDR3 is 13 residues. Trimming removed 3 bases at V and 7 bases at J, with 12 bases between.

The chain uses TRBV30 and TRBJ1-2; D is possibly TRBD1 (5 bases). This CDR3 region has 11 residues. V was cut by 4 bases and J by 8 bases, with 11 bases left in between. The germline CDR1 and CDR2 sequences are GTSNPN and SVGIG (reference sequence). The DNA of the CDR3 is TGTGCCTGGAACCCGGGGGTGGGCTACACCTTC. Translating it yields CAWNPGVGYTF.

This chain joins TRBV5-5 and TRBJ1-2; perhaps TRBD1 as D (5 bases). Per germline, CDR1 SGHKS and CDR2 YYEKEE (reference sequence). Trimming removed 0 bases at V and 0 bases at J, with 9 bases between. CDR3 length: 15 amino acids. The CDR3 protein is CASSLEGLANYGYTF. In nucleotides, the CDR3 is TGTGCCAGCAGCTTGGAGGGGTTGGCTAACTATGGCTACACCTTC.

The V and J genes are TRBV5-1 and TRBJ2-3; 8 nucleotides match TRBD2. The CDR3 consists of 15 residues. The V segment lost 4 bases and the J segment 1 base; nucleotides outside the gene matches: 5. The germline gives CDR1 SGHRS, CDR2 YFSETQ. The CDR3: CASSLSGGRTDTQYF. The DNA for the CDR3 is TGCGCCAGCAGCCTCAGCGGGGGCCGCACAGATACGCAGTATTTT.

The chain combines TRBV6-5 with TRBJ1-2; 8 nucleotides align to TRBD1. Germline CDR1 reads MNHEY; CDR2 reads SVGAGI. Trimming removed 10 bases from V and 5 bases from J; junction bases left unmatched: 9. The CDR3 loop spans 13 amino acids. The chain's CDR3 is CATYGTGLYGYTF. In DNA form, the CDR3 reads TGTGCCACCTACGGGACAGGTCTTTATGGCTACACCTTC.

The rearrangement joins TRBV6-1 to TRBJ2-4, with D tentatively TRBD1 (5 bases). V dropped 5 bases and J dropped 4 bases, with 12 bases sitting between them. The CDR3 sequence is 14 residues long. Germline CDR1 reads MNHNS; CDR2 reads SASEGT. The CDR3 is CASSPYDRKNIQYF. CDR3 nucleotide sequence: TGTGCCAGCAGTCCCTACGACAGAAAAAACATTCAGTACTTC.

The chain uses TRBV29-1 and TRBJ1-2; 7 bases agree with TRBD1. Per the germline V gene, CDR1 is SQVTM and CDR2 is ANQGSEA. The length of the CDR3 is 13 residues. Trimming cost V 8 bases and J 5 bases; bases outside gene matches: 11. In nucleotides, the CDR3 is TGCAGCATCAACCGGGACAGTGAGTATGGCTACACCTTC. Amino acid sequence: CSINRDSEYGYTF. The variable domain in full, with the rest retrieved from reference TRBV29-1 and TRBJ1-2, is SAVISQKPSRDICQRGTSLTIQCQVDSQVTMMFWYRQQPGQSLTLIATANQGSEATYESGFVIDKFPISRPNLTFSTLTVSNMSPEDSSIYLCSINRDSEYGYTFGSGTRLTVV.